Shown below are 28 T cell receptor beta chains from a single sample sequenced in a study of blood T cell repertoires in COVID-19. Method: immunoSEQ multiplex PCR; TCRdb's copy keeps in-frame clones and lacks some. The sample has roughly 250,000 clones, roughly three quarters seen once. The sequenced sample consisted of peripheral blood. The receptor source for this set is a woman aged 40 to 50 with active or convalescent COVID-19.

The CDR3: CASSPPGLASSYNEQFF. The CDR3 bases are TGTGCCAGCAGCCCGCCGGGACTAGCGAGCTCCTACAATGAGCAGTTCTTC. V and J are TRBV11-2 and TRBJ2-1; TRBD2 matches at 10 bases. Germline assignment: CDR1 SGHAT and CDR2 FQNNGV. This CDR3 has 17 residues. The V segment lost 5 bases and the J segment 0 bases; nucleotides outside the gene matches: 7.

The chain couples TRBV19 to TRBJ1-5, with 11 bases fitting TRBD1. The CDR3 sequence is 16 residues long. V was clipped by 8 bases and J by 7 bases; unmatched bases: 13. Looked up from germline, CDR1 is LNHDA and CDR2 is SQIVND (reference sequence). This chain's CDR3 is CASGDRDRGVGQPQHF. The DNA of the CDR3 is TGTGCCAGTGGGGACCGGGACAGGGGGGTTGGACAGCCCCAGCATTTT.

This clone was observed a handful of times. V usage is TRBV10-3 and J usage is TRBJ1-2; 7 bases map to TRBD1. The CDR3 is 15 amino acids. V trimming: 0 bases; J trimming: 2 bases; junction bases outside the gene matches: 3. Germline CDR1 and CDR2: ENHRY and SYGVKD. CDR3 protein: CAISESAGQNYGYTF. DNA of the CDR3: TGTGCCATCAGTGAGTCGGCGGGACAGAACTATGGCTACACCTTC.

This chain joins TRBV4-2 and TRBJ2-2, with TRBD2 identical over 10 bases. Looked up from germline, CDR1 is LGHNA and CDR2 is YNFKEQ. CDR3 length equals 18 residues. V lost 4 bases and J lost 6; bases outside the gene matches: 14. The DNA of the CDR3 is TGTGCCAGCAGCCCGCAGGGAGCGGGGGGGATGTTGTCCGGGGAGCTGTTTTTT. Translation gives CASSPQGAGGMLSGELFF.

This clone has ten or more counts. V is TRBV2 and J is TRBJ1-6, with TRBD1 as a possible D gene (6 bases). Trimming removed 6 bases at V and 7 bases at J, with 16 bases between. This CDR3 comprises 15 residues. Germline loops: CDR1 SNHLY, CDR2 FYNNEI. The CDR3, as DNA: TGTGCCAGCAGCCAAAACGGGACACCAAATTCACCCCTCCACTTT. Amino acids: CASSQNGTPNSPLHF.

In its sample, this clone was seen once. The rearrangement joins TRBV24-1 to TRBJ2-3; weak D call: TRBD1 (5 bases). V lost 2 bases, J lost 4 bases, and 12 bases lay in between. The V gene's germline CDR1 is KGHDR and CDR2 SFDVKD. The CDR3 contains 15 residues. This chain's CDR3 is CATSDSTGWADTQYF. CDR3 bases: TGTGCCACCAGTGATTCCACAGGTTGGGCAGATACGCAGTATTTT.

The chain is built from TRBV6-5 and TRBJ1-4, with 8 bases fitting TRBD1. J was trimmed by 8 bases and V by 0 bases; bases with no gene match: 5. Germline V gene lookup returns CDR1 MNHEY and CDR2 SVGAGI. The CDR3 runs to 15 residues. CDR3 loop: CASSYSTGAGEKLFF. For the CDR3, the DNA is TGTGCCAGCAGTTACTCGACAGGGGCGGGCGAAAAACTGTTTTTT.

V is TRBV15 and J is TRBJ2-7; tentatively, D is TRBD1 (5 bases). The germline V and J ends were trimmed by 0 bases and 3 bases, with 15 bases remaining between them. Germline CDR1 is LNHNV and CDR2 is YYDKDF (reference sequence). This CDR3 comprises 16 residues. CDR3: CATSRDLWGSDYEQYV. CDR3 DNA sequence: TGTGCCACCAGCAGAGATCTCTGGGGCTCGGACTACGAGCAGTACGTC.

The CDR3 is CASKTDGYSNQPQHF. CDR3 DNA sequence: TGTGCCAGTAAGACTGACGGGTATAGCAATCAGCCCCAGCATTTT. The V gene is TRBV19, the J gene TRBJ1-5; D gene ambiguous. The V and J ends lost 7 bases and 0 bases respectively, with 13 bases between them. There are 15 residues in the CDR3. Germline CDR1 is LNHDA and CDR2 is SQIVND (reference sequence). Full variable domain (remainder filled in from reference TRBV19 and TRBJ1-5): DGGITQSPKYLFRKEGQNVTLSCEQNLNHDAMYWYRQDPGQGLRLIYYSQIVNDFQKGDIAEGYSVSREKKESFPLTVTSAQKNPTAFYLCASKTDGYSNQPQHFGDGTRLSIL.

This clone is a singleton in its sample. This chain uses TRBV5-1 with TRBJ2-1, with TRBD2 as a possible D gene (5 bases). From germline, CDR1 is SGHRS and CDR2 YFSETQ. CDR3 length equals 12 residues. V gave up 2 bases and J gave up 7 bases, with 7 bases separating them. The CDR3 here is CASSFSGNEQFF. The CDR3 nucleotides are TGCGCCAGCAGCTTTTCGGGGAATGAGCAGTTCTTC.

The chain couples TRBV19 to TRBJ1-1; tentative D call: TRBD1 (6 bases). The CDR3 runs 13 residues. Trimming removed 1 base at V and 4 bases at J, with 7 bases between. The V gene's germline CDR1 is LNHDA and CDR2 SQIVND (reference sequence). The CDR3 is CASSIVRGTEAFF. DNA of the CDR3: TGTGCCAGTAGTATAGTCAGGGGCACTGAAGCTTTCTTT.

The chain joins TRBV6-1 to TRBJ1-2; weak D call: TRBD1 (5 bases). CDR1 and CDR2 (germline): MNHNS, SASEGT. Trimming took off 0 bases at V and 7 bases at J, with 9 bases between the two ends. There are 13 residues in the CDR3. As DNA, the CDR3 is TGTGCCAGCAGTGAAGCGCTCAGGGCTGGCTACACCTTC. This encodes CASSEALRAGYTF.

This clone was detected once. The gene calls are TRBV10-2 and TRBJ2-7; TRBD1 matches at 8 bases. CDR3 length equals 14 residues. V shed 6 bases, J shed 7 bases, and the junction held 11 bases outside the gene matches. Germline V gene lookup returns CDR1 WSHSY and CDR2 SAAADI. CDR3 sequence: CASRNRQGAGEQYF. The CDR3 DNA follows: TGCGCCAGCAGAAACAGGCAGGGGGCTGGGGAGCAGTACTTC.

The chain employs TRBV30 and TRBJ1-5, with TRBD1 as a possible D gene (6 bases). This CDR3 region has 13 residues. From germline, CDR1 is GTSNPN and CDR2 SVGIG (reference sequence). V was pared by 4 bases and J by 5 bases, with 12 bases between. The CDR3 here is CAWTDRQDQPQHF. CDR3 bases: TGTGCCTGGACTGACAGGCAGGATCAGCCCCAGCATTTT.

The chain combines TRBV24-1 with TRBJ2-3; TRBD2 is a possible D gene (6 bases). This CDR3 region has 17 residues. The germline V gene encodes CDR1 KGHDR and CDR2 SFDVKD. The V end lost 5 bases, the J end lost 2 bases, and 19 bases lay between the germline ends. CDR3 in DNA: TGTGCCACCAGTGCCAAAGGGGCGGGGACTCTCACAGATACGCAGTATTTT. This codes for CATSAKGAGTLTDTQYF.

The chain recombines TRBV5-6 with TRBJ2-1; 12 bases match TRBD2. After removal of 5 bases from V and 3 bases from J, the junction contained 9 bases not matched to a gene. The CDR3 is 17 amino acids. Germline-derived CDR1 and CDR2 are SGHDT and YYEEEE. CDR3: CASSSTSGGPLYNEQFF. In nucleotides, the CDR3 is TGTGCCAGCAGTTCCACTAGCGGGGGGCCTCTCTACAATGAGCAGTTCTTC.

As DNA, the CDR3 is TGCGCCAGCAGCTTGTCCAGGGTGAGGACTGAAGCTTTCTTT. Translating it yields CASSLSRVRTEAFF. The gene calls are TRBV5-1 and TRBJ1-1; a weak D match, TRBD1 (5 bases). Germline-derived CDR1 and CDR2 are SGHRS and YFSETQ. Trimming removed 1 base from V and 5 bases from J, with 12 bases in between. The CDR3 is 14 residues long.

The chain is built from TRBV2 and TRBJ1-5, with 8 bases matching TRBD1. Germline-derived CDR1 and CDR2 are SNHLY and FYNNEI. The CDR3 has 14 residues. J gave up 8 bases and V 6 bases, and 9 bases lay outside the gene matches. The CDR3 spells CASRVTGAGEPQHF. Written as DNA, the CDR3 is TGTGCCAGCAGGGTGACAGGGGCGGGGGAGCCCCAGCATTTT.

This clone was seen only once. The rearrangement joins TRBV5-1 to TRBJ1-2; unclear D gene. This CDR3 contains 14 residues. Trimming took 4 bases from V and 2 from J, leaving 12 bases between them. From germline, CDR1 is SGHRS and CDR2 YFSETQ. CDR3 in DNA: TGCGCCAGCAGCCCAATCACAGAAAACTATGGCTACACCTTC. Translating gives CASSPITENYGYTF.

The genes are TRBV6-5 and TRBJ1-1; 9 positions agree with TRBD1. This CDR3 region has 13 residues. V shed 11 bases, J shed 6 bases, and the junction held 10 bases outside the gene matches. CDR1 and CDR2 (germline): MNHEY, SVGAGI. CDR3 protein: CASRDREGPEAFF. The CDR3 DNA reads TGTGCCTCTCGGGACAGGGAGGGTCCTGAAGCTTTCTTT.

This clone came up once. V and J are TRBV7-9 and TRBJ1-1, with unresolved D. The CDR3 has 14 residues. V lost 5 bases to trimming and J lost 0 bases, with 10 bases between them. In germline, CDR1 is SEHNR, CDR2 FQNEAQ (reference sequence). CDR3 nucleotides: TGTGCCAGCAGCCTCGGGAAGCTGAACACTGAAGCTTTCTTT. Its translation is CASSLGKLNTEAFF.

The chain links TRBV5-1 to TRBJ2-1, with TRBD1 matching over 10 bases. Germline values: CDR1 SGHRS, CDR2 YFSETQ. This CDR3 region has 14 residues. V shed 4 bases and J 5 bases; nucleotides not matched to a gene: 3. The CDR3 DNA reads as TGCGCCAGCAGCCGGACAGGGGGAAACAATGAGCAGTTCTTC. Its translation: CASSRTGGNNEQFF.

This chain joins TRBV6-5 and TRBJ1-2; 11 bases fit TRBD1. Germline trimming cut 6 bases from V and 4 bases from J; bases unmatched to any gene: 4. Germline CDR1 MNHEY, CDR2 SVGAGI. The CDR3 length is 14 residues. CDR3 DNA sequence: TGTGCCAGCAGGGGGACAGGGGGAGGCTATGGCTACACCTTC. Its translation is CASRGTGGGYGYTF.

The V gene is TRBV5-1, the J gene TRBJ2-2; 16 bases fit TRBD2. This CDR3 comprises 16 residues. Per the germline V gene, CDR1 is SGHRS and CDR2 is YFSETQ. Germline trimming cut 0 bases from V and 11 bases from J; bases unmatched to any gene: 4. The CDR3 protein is CASSLAGTSGGAELFF. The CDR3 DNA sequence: TGCGCCAGCAGCTTGGCTGGGACTAGCGGGGGGGCCGAGCTGTTTTTT.

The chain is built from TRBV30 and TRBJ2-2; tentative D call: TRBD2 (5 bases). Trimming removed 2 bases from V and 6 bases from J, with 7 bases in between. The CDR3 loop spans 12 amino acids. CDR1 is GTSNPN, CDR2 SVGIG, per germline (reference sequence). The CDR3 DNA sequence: TGTGCCTGGAGTAGAGGGCCCGGGGAGCTGTTTTTT. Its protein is CAWSRGPGELFF.

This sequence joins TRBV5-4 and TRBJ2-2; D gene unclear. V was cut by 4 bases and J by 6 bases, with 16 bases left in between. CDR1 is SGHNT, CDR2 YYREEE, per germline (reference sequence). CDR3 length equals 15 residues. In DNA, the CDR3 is TGTGCCAGCAGCCGAGGAGAGTCATTTCCCGGGGAGCTGTTTTTT. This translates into CASSRGESFPGELFF. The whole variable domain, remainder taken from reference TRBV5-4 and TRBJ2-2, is ETGVTQSPTHLIKTRGQQVTLRCSSQSGHNTVSWYQQALGQGPQFIFQYYREEENGRGNFPPRFSGLQFPNYSSELNVNALELDDSALYLCASSRGESFPGELFFGEGSRLTVL.

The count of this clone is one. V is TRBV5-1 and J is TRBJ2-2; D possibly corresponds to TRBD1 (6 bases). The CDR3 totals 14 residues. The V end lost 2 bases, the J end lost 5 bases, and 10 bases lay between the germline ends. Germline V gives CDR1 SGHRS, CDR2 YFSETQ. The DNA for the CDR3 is TGCGCCAGCAGCTTAACTAGGGGGACCGGGGAGCTGTTTTTT. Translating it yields CASSLTRGTGELFF.

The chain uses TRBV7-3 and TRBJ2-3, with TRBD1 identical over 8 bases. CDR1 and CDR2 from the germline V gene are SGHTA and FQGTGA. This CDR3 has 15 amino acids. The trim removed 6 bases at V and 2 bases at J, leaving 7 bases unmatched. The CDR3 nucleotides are TGTGCCAGCAGTTACGACAGGGGATTCACAGATACGCAGTATTTT. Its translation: CASSYDRGFTDTQYF.